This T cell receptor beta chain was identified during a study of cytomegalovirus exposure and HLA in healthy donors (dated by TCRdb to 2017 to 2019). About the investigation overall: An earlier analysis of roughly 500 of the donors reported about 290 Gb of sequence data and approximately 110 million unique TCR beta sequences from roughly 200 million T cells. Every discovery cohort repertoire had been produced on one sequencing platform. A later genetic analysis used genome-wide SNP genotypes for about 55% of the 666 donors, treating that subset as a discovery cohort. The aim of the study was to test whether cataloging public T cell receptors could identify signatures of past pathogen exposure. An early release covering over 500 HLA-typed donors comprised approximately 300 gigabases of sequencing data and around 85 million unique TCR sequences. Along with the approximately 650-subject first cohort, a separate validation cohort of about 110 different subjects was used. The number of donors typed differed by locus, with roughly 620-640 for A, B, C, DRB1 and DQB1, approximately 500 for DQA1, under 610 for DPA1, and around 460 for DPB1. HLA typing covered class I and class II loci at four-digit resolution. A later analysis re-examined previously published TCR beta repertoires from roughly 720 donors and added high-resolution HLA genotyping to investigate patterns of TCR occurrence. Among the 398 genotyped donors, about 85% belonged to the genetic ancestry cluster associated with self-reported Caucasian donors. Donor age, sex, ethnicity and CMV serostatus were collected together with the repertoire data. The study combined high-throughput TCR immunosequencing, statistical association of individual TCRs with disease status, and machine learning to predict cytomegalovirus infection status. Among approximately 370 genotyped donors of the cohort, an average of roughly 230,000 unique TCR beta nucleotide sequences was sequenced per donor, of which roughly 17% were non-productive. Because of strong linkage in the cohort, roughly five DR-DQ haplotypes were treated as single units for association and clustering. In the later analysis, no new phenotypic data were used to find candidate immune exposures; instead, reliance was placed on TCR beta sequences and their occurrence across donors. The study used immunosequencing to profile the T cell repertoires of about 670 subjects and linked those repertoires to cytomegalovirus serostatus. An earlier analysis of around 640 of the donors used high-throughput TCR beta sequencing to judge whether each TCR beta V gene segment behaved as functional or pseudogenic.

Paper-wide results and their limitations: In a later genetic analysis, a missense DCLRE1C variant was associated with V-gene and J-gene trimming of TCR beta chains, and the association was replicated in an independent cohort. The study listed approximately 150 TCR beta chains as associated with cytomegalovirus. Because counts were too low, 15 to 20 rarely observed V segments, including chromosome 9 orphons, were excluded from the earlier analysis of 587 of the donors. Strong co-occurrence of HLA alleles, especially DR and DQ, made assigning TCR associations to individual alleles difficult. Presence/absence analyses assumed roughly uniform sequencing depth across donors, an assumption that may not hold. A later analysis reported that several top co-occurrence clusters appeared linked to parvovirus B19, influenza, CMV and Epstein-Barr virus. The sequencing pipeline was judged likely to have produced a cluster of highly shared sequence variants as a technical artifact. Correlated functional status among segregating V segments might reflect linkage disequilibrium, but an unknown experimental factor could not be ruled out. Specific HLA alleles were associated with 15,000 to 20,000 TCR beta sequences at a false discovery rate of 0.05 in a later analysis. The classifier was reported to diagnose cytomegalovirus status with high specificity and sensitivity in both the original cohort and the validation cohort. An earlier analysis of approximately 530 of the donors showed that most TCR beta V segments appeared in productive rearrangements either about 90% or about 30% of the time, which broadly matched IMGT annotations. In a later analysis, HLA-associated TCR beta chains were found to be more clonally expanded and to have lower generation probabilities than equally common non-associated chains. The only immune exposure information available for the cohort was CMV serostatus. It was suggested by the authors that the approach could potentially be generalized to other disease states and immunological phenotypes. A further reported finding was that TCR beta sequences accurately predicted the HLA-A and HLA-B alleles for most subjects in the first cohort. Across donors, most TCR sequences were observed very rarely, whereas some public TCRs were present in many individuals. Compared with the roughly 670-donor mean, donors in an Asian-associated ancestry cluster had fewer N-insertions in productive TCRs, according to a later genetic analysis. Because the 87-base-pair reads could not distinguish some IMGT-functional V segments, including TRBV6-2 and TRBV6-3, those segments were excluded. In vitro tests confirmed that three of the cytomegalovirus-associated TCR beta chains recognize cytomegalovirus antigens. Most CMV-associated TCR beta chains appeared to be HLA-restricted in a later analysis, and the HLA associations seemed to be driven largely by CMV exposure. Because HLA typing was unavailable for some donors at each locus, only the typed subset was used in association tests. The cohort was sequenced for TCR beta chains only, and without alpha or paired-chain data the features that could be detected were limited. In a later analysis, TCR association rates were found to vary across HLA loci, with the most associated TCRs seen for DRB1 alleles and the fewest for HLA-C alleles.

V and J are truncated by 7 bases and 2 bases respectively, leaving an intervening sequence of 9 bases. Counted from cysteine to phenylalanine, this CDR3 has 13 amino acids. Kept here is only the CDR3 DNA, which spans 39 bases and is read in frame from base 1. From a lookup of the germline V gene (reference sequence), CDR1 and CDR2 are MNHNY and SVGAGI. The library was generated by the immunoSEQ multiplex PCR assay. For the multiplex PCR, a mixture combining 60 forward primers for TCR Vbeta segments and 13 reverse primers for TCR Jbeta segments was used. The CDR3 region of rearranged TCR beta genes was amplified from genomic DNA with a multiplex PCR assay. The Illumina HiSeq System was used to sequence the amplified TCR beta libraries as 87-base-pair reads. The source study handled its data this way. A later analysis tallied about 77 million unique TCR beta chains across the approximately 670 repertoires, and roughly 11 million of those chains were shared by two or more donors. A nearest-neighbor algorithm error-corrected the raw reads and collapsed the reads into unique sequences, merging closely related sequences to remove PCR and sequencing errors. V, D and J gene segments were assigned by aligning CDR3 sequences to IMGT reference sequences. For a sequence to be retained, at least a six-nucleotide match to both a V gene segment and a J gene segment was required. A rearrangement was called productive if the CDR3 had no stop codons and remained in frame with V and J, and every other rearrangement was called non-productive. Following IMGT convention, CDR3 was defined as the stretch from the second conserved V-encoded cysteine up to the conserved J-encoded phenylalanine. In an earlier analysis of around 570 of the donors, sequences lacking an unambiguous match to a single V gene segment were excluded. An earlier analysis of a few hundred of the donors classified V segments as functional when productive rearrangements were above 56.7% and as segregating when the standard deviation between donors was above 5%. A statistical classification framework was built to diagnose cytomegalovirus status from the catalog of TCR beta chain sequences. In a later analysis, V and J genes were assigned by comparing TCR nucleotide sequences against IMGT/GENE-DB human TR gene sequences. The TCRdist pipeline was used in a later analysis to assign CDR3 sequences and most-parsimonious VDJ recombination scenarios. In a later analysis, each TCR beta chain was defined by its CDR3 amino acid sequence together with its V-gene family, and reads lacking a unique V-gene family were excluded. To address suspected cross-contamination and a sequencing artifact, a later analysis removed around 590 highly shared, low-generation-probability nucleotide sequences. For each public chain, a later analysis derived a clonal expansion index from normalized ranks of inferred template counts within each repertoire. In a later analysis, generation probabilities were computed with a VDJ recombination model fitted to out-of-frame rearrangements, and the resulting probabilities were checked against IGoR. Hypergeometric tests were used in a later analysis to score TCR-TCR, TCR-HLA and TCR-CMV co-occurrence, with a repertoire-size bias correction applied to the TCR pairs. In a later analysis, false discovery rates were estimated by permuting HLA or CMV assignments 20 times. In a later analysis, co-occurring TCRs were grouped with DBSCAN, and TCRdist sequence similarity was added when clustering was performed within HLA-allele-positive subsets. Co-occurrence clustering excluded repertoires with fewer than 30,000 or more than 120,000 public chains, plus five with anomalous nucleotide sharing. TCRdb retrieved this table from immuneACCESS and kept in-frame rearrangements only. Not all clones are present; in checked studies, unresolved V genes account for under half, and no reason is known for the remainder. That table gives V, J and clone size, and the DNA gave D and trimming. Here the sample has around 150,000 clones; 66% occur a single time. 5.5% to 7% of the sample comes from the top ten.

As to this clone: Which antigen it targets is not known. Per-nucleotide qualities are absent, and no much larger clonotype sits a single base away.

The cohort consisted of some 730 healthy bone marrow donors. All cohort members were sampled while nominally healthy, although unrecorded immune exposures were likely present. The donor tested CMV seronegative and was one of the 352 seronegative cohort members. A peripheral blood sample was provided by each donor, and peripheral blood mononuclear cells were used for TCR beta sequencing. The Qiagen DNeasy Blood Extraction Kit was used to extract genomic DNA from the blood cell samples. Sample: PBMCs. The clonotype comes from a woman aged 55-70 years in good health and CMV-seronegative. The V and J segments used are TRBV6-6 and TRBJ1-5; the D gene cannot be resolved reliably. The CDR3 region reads CASKGEGNQPQHF. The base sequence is TGTGCCAGCAAGGGAGAGGGCAATCAGCCCCAGCATTTT.